The 27 T cell receptor beta chains presented below share a single source sample, sequenced in a study of blood T cells in healthy people across ages. With a J-beta primer mix and a sample-barcoded 5' primer, a second PCR ran roughly 7 to 11 cycles. One entry per CDR3 protein results from TCRdb running MiXCR on the 5' RACE reads. The sample consists of 1.5 million to 2 million distinct CDR3 sequences, roughly two fifths of them appearing once. Sequenced: blood. The receptors originated from a human donor in good health.

This clonotype was counted only a few times. The V call is TRBV20-1, the J call TRBJ2-1, with a tentative D call TRBD1 (5 bases). CDR3 size: 15 residues. Trimming stripped 5 bases from V and 3 bases from J, with 17 bases between. In germline, CDR1 is DFQATT, CDR2 SNEGSKA (reference sequence). CDR3 in amino acids: CSAEIRGSDYNEQFF. In DNA, the CDR3 is TGCAGTGCTGAAATTAGGGGCAGTGACTACAATGAGCAGTTCTTC.

This clonotype was counted only a few times. The chain recombines TRBV28 with TRBJ1-4; 7 bases are a match to TRBD1. The CDR3 extends over 15 amino acids. V trimming: 5 bases; J trimming: 4 bases; junction bases outside the gene matches: 7. CDR1 and CDR2 from the germline V gene are MDHEN and SYDVKM. CDR3 residues: CASSPPTGSNEKLFF. CDR3 DNA sequence: TGTGCCAGCAGTCCCCCGACAGGGAGTAATGAAAAACTGTTTTTT.

This chain uses TRBV7-2 with TRBJ2-4, with TRBD1 matching 7 bases. The assigned J gene may be wrong: the sequence end matches TRBJ2-7 better. Germline CDR1 and CDR2: SGHTA and FQGNSA. The CDR3 runs to 15 residues. CDR3 in DNA: TGTGCCAGCAGCTCTAGAGAGACAGGGTATGGCGAGCAGTACTTC. Protein: CASSSRETGYGEQYF.

This chain's CDR3 is CSSGPTTNEKLFF. The CDR3 DNA reads TGCAGTTCCGGGCCCACAACTAATGAAAAACTGTTTTTT. This chain joins TRBV20-1 and TRBJ1-4; no clear D gene. Trimming pared 8 bases from V and 0 bases from J, leaving 10 bases between. Germline V lookup: CDR1 DFQATT, CDR2 SNEGSKA (reference sequence). This CDR3 spans 13 amino acids.

V and J are TRBV6-5 and TRBJ1-5; D ambiguous. The V and J ends lost 5 bases and 6 bases respectively, with 11 bases between them. Per the germline V gene, CDR1 is MNHEY and CDR2 is SVGAGI. The CDR3 covers 13 residues. DNA of the CDR3: TGTGCCAGCAGTGACACTGGTGGTCAGCCCCAGCATTTT. Encoded protein: CASSDTGGQPQHF.

Details on this clonotype: At one boundary the junction diverges from the germline segment, which might be a read error. The genes are TRBV4-1 and TRBJ2-7; D is ambiguous. This CDR3 contains 13 residues. Germline V gene data show CDR1 as MGHRA and CDR2 as YSYEKL. The chain's CDR3 is CASSQDGSVERYF. CDR3 nucleotides: TGCGCCAGCAGCCAAGATGGGTCGGTAGAGCGGTACTTC.

This chain links TRBV6-2 or TRBV6-3 with TRBJ2-1; D possibly corresponds to TRBD1 (5 bases). The ends were cut back, 2 bases at V and 9 bases at J, with 17 bases in the middle. The CDR3 runs to 15 residues. Germline-derived CDR1 and CDR2 are MNHEY and SVGEGT. The CDR3 region is CASSYKLAGISEQFF. CDR3 coding DNA: TGTGCCAGCAGTTACAAGCTGGCAGGGATCAGTGAGCAGTTCTTC.

V is TRBV7-2 and J is TRBJ2-5, with 10 positions matching TRBD2. V gave up 4 bases and J gave up 2 bases; unmatched junction bases: 10. CDR3 length: 17 residues. Germline CDR1 is SGHTA and CDR2 is FQGNSA. The CDR3 DNA reads as TGTGCCAGCAGCTCTCGGACTAGCGGAATAAGACAAGAGACCCAGTACTTC. It is translated as CASSSRTSGIRQETQYF.

This clonotype was detected only a few times. The V call is TRBV4-2, the J call TRBJ2-5, with 9 nucleotides matching TRBD2. Germline V gives CDR1 LGHNA, CDR2 YNFKEQ. This CDR3 spans 17 amino acids. Trimming cost V 0 bases and J 4 bases; bases outside gene matches: 9. DNA of the CDR3: TGTGCCAGCAGCCAAGACCCCTGGCGGGGGGGCAGAGAGACCCAGTACTTC. This translates into CASSQDPWRGGRETQYF.

In its sample, this clonotype was seen a few times. The rearrangement uses TRBV28 and TRBJ2-5; 9 bases are shared with TRBD1. The DNA matches TRBJ2-7 better at its end, which makes the J call doubtful. This CDR3 has 15 amino acids. The V gene's germline CDR1 is MDHEN and CDR2 SYDVKM. CDR3 sequence: CASSGGTGLTYEQYF. CDR3 bases: TGTGCCAGCAGTGGCGGGACAGGGTTGACCTACGAGCAGTACTTC.

V usage is TRBV6-2 or TRBV6-3 and J usage is TRBJ2-1; D gene ambiguous. Germline V gives CDR1 MNHEY, CDR2 SVGEGT. With 6 bases removed from V and 8 bases from J, the gap between germline ends came to 11 bases. The CDR3 length is 12 residues. CDR3 nucleotides: TGTGCCAGCAGCCGACTCCTACATGAGCAGTTCTTC. Its protein product is CASSRLLHEQFF.

CDR3 bases: TGCAGCGTCCAGGGTTTAGGGACTGGAAACACCATATATTTT. Protein: CSVQGLGTGNTIYF. This chain joins TRBV29-1 and TRBJ1-3; D may be TRBD1 (5 bases). Deletions cut 6 bases from V and 2 bases from J, with 14 bases between. The CDR3 has 14 amino acids. In germline, CDR1 is SQVTM, CDR2 ANQGSEA.

J is TRBJ2-1 and V is TRBV27; D ambiguous. The CDR3 contains 13 residues. The germline gives CDR1 MNHEY, CDR2 SMNVEV (reference sequence). Deletions cut 3 bases from V and 2 bases from J, with 5 bases between. The CDR3 is CASSFGAYNEQFF. Here the CDR3 DNA reads TGTGCCAGCAGTTTTGGCGCCTACAATGAGCAGTTCTTC.

This clonotype turned up a few times. The chain recombines TRBV20-1 with TRBJ2-1; D is unclear. The CDR3 is 14 residues long. Per germline, CDR1 DFQATT and CDR2 SNEGSKA (reference sequence). Trimming cost V 3 bases and J 0 bases, with 9 bases left between them. CDR3 nucleotide sequence: TGCAGTGCTAGTCTGGGAAGCTCCTACAATGAGCAGTTCTTC. Translated: CSASLGSSYNEQFF.

This clonotype was observed a few times. The gene calls are TRBV7-8 and TRBJ2-7; 9 bases are a match to TRBD1. With V trimmed by 2 bases and J by 9 bases, 5 bases remained unmatched. CDR3 size: 13 residues. In germline, CDR1 is SGHVS, CDR2 FQNEAQ. CDR3: CASSLRGQGRQYF. The CDR3 nucleotides are TGTGCCAGCAGCTTACGAGGACAGGGGAGGCAGTACTTC.

The V call is TRBV7-9, the J call TRBJ2-5; the D is unclear. V dropped 0 bases and J dropped 0 bases, with 8 bases sitting between them. Germline CDR1 and CDR2: SEHNR and FQNEAQ (reference sequence). The CDR3 contains 15 residues. The CDR3 sequence: CASSLAQEYQETQYF. In nucleotides, the CDR3 is TGTGCCAGCAGCTTAGCGCAAGAGTACCAAGAGACCCAGTACTTC. The full variable domain, completed using reference TRBV7-9 and TRBJ2-5, is DTGVSQNPRHKITKRGQNVTFRCDPISEHNRLYWYRQTLGQGPEFLTYFQNEAQLEKSRLLSDRFSAERPKGSFSTLEIQRTEQGDSAMYLCASSLAQEYQETQYFGPGTRLLVL.

The V and J genes are TRBV20-1 and TRBJ1-1; D gene ambiguous. The CDR3 is made up of 11 amino acids. From germline, CDR1 is DFQATT and CDR2 SNEGSKA (reference sequence). Between the trimmed V and J ends, which lost 3 bases and 5 bases, there was a span of 7 bases. DNA for the CDR3: TGCAGTGCTAGTTTGGTAACTGAAGCTTTCTTT. It yields the protein CSASLVTEAFF.

The rearrangement joins TRBV7-9 to TRBJ2-7, with D maybe TRBD2 (5 bases). V gave up 5 bases and J gave up 2 bases, with 13 bases separating them. The CDR3 spans 14 residues. CDR1 SEHNR and CDR2 FQNEAQ come from the germline V gene (reference sequence). CDR3 protein: CASSPPPRAYEQYF. The CDR3 coding sequence is TGTGCCAGCAGCCCTCCCCCGCGGGCCTACGAGCAGTACTTC.

The chain combines TRBV7-2 with TRBJ2-7, with TRBD2 as a possible D gene (6 bases). CDR3 size: 16 residues. The germline V and J ends were trimmed by 1 base and 0 bases, with 13 bases remaining between them. CDR1 SGHTA and CDR2 FQGNSA come from the germline V gene. CDR3 amino acids: CASSLGGPGASYEQYF. CDR3 nucleotides: TGTGCCAGCAGCTTAGGGGGTCCGGGAGCCTCCTACGAGCAGTACTTC.

The chain combines TRBV6-5 with TRBJ1-5, with a tentative D call TRBD1 (5 bases). With 0 bases removed from V and 3 bases from J, the gap between germline ends came to 12 bases. Germline values: CDR1 MNHEY, CDR2 SVGAGI. This CDR3 region has 16 residues. The CDR3 sequence: CASSYSWGEVNQPQHF. The CDR3 DNA follows: TGTGCCAGCAGTTACTCGTGGGGGGAAGTCAATCAGCCCCAGCATTTT.

At least ten counts were recorded for this clonotype. J is TRBJ2-1 and V is TRBV7-6; D remains unclear. The V end was cut by 7 bases, the J end by 5 bases, with 15 bases between. The CDR3 is 14 residues long. Germline-derived CDR1 and CDR2 are SGHVS and FNYEAQ. The DNA for the CDR3 is TGTGCCAGCAAACGAGAACAGATTAACAATGAGCAGTTCTTC. Its translation is CASKREQINNEQFF.

This clonotype was counted a few times. A junction boundary mismatches the germline segment, possibly from a read error. The V call is TRBV7-3, the J call TRBJ2-6; TRBD1 might be the D (5 bases). The CDR3 extends over 15 amino acids. In germline, CDR1 is SGHTA, CDR2 FQGTGA. CDR3 in amino acids: CTSSPRGWGANVLTF. The CDR3, as DNA: TGTACCAGCAGTCCAAGGGGTTGGGGGGCCAACGTCCTGACTTTC.

Points on this clonotype: The germline gene is not matched at one end of the junction; a read error may be the cause. V usage is TRBV7-3 and J usage is TRBJ2-2; D is perhaps TRBD2 (5 bases). Germline-derived CDR1 and CDR2 are SGHTA and FQGTGA. The CDR3 extends over 16 amino acids. CDR3 in amino acids: CASSFDRAANTGERFF. CDR3 nucleotides: TGTGCCAGCAGCTTCGATCGGGCAGCGAACACCGGGGAGCGGTTTTTT.

This clonotype has a handful of counts. The chain links TRBV4-3 to TRBJ1-2, with TRBD1 identical over 8 bases. Germline CDR1 is LGHNA and CDR2 is YSLEER. The CDR3 has 15 residues. The junction had 1 base not matched to a gene; V was cut back by 1 base and J by 0 bases. The CDR3 region has the DNA TGCGCCAGCAGCCAAGTCAGGGGGCCTAACTATGGCTACACCTTC. Its protein product is CASSQVRGPNYGYTF.

In its sample, this clonotype was seen a few times. The chain combines TRBV29-1 with TRBJ2-7; 7 bases line up with TRBD2. Unmatched junction bases numbered 4, after V lost 5 bases and J lost 0 bases. This CDR3 region has 13 residues. CDR1 is SQVTM and CDR2 is ANQGSEA in the germline V gene. In DNA form, the CDR3 reads TGCAGCGTTCGGCTAGCGGACTCCTACGAGCAGTACTTC. Protein: CSVRLADSYEQYF.

In this sample, this clonotype turned up a few times. The chain couples TRBV20-1 to TRBJ2-7; D tentatively fits TRBD1 or TRBD2 (6 bases each). The CDR3 totals 13 residues. V dropped 7 bases and J dropped 0 bases, with 13 bases sitting between them. Looked up from germline, CDR1 is DFQATT and CDR2 is SNEGSKA (reference sequence). Here the CDR3 reads CSVRRGVSYEQYF. CDR3 in DNA: TGCAGTGTAAGGAGGGGGGTCTCCTACGAGCAGTACTTC.

This clonotype was seen many times. This sequence joins TRBV29-1 and TRBJ2-7; perhaps TRBD2 as D (5 bases). The germline gives CDR1 SQVTM, CDR2 ANQGSEA. V shed 2 bases and J shed 5 bases, with 13 bases lying between them. CDR3 length equals 13 residues. The DNA for the CDR3 is TGCAGCGTTGAAACCACTACGGGGAACGAGCAGTACTTC. Translating gives CSVETTTGNEQYF.